Below, one T cell receptor (beta chain) is given with its context. A much larger clone lies one base from this, so it may be a read error. The CDR3 consists of 14 residues. Germline loops: CDR1 MDHEN, CDR2 SYDVKM. Trimming left V 6 bases short and J 4 bases short, with 15 bases between. The data belong to a study of T cells in Graves' hyperthyroidism and ophthalmopathy. Amplification of TCR beta CDR3 regions used RNA as the template. In the first-round RT-PCR of the TCR CDR3, the HTBI primer set was used. TCRdb re-analysed the multiplex PCR reads in MiXCR, keeping a single row per CDR3 protein. The sample has around 300,000 distinct CDR3 sequences; 15% are singletons.

The origin of this receptor is a woman aged 45-60 years with Graves' hyperthyroidism that later progressed to Graves' ophthalmopathy. The sample taken for sequencing was blood. The V and J genes are TRBV28 and TRBJ1-1; no definite D call. The CDR3 nucleotides are TGTGCCAGCAGCCCGGGCGGACCGTCCACTGAAGCTTTCTTT. The encoded protein is CASSPGGPSTEAFF. The full variable domain, in which reference TRBV28 and TRBJ1-1 provide the parts outside the CDR3, is DVKVTQSSRYLVKRTGEKVFLECVQDMDHENMFWYRQDPGLGLRLIYFSYDVKMKEKGDIPEGYSVSREKKERFSLILESASTNQTSMYLCASSPGGPSTEAFFGQGTRLTVV.